These 22 T cell receptor beta chains originate from one sample sequenced in a study of tumor and adjacent non-tumor tissue in lung cancer. Three rounds of nested PCR, following a modified ARM-PCR protocol, produced the TCRbeta library. MiXCR was run by TCRdb on the multiplex PCR reads, yielding one entry per CDR3 protein. The sample has about 50,000 distinct CDR3 sequences; about 79% are singletons. This sample's RNA came from whole unsorted tissue. Distant lung tissue was collected more than 3 cm away from the tumor edge. The specimen sequenced was distant non-tumor lung tissue. The receptors originated from a woman in her sixties with non-small cell lung cancer.

The J gene is TRBJ2-1, the V gene TRBV10-3; weak D call: TRBD2 (5 bases). Trimming took 3 bases from V and 11 from J, leaving 20 bases between them. The germline gives CDR1 ENHRY, CDR2 SYGVKD. The CDR3 has 15 amino acids. CDR3 bases: TGTGCCATCAGTGAAATTAGCGACTTGCGGAATAAGCAGTTCTTC. Translation gives CAISEISDLRNKQFF.

The count of this clonotype is one. Germline is not matched at one junction end, which may reflect a read error. This sequence joins TRBV6-5 and TRBJ2-1; tentatively, D is TRBD2 (5 bases). The CDR3 length is 18 residues. Per germline, CDR1 MNHEY and CDR2 SVGAGI. The CDR3 loop reads CVSSNTRSGGISYNEPFF. The CDR3 DNA reads TGTGTCAGTAGTAACACGCGCTCCGGAGGTATCTCCTACAATGAGCCGTTCTTC.

For this clonotype: The junction departs from the called germline gene at one end, perhaps through a read error. The V gene is TRBV20-1, the J gene TRBJ2-7; 7 bases are shared with TRBD2. The germline gives CDR1 DFQATT, CDR2 SNEGSKA (reference sequence). The CDR3 is 14 residues long. Here the CDR3 reads CNARERGRVNEQYF. The CDR3, as DNA: TGCAATGCTAGAGAGCGCGGGAGAGTAAACGAGCAGTACTTC.

Points on this clonotype: A much bigger clone sits one base away, suggesting this may be a read error. This rearrangement joins TRBV28 to TRBJ1-1; TRBD1 matches at 9 bases. There are 17 residues in the CDR3. Germline V gene data show CDR1 as MDHEN and CDR2 as SYDVKM. Here the CDR3 reads CASSLLTGGYGNTETFF. As DNA, the CDR3 is TGTGCCAGCAGTTTACTTACAGGGGGCTATGGGAACACTGAAACTTTCTTT.

V is TRBV6-2 or TRBV6-3 and J is TRBJ2-1, with 8 bases identical to TRBD2. This CDR3 has 16 residues. The trim removed 5 bases at V and 4 bases at J, leaving 10 bases unmatched. Germline CDR1 is MNHEY and CDR2 is SVGEGT. The CDR3 protein is CASSRQQGLEYNEQFF. The CDR3 nucleotides are TGTGCCAGCAGTCGCCAACAGGGACTAGAATACAATGAGCAGTTCTTC.

This clonotype was counted at least ten times. The chain recombines TRBV7-9 with TRBJ2-2; TRBD1 might be the D (7 bases). This CDR3 has 17 residues. Germline-derived CDR1 and CDR2 are SEHNR and FQNEAQ (reference sequence). V was pared by 5 bases and J by 1 base, with 17 bases between. In DNA, the CDR3 is TGTGCCAGCAGCCCCAAGCGACAGGGAGGGAACACCGGGGAGCTGTTTTTT. Encoded protein: CASSPKRQGGNTGELFF.

As concerns this clonotype: One junction end disagrees with the germline gene, perhaps due to a read error. The chain joins TRBV6-1 to TRBJ2-3; D call uncertain. Germline V gives CDR1 MNHNS, CDR2 SASEGT. The CDR3 sequence is 11 residues long. The DNA for the CDR3 is TGTGCCGACTCGAGCACAGATATGCAGTATTTT. Its translation is CADSSTDMQYF.

As concerns this clonotype: A junction end diverges from the germline sequence, so it may reflect a read error. The chain is built from TRBV6-5 and TRBJ2-6; D is undetermined. CDR3 length equals 15 residues. The germline gives CDR1 MNHEY, CDR2 SVGAGI. Here the CDR3 reads CASSPMYSGANILTF. The CDR3 DNA reads as TGTGCCAGCAGCCCGATGTACTCTGGTGCCAACATCCTGACTTTC.

With respect to this clonotype: A read error may account for a junction end that differs from germline. The chain is built from TRBV6-2 or TRBV6-3 and TRBJ1-4; weak D call: TRBD1 (5 bases). Germline V gene lookup returns CDR1 MNHEY and CDR2 SVGEGT. CDR3 length equals 14 residues. The chain's CDR3 is CTSCSGGAGEKLFF. CDR3 DNA: TGTACCAGCTGTAGCGGTGGGGCCGGTGAAAAACTGTTTTTC.

Many counts were recorded for this clonotype. The chain joins TRBV24-1 to TRBJ2-2; 8 nucleotides line up with TRBD1. In germline, CDR1 is KGHDR, CDR2 SFDVKD. Trimming took 8 bases from V and 4 from J; bases not matched to a gene: 2. The CDR3 runs 13 residues. Written as DNA, the CDR3 is TGTGCCACCACAGGGGGCCTCACCGGGGAGCTGTTTTTT. It codes for CATTGGLTGELFF.

This clonotype showed up just once. This chain connects TRBV7-3 to TRBJ2-2; no reliable D call. Per the germline V gene, CDR1 is SGHTA and CDR2 is FQGTGA. This CDR3 region has 14 residues. Trimming removed 5 bases at V and 6 bases at J, with 13 bases between. CDR3 nucleotide sequence: TGTGCCAGCAGCCCCCATAGGAGCTCCGGGGAGCTGTTTTTT. Translation gives CASSPHRSSGELFF.

V gene TRBV12-3 or TRBV12-4 combines with J gene TRBJ2-3; 8 positions match TRBD2. This CDR3 has 18 residues. J gave up 6 bases and V 0 bases, and 14 bases lay outside the gene matches. CDR3 DNA: TGTGCCAGCAGTTTAGCGCTCCTAACGGGGGGGGTGACGGATACGCAGTATTTT. Its translation is CASSLALLTGGVTDTQYF.

The rearrangement joins TRBV5-1 to TRBJ2-3, with a tentative D call TRBD2 (5 bases). The CDR3 loop spans 14 amino acids. CDR1 SGHRS and CDR2 YFSETQ come from the germline V gene. Trimming took off 4 bases at V and 3 bases at J, with 12 bases between the two ends. The CDR3, as DNA: TGCGCCAGCAGCCCCGGGAATGCTACAGATACGCAGTATTTT. Translation gives CASSPGNATDTQYF.

This chain links TRBV4-2 with TRBJ2-3; D tentatively reads TRBD1 or TRBD2 (5 bases each). Germline assignment: CDR1 LGHNA and CDR2 YNFKEQ. Between the trimmed V and J ends, which lost 1 base and 15 bases, there was a span of 20 bases. The CDR3 length is 14 residues. In nucleotides, the CDR3 is TGTGCCAGCAGCCAAGTTGGGGGAGACAATACACACTATTTT. This encodes CASSQVGGDNTHYF.

As concerns this clonotype: A much larger clone lies one base from this, so it may be a read error. V and J are TRBV7-9 and TRBJ2-2, with 8 bases fitting TRBD1. V gave up 3 bases and J gave up 6 bases; unmatched junction bases: 9. This CDR3 has 16 residues. In germline, CDR1 is SEHNR, CDR2 FQNEAQ (reference sequence). CDR3 region: CASSFRTGRGAGELFF. The CDR3 DNA sequence: TGTGCCAGCAGCTTCAGGACAGGGCGCGGCGCCGGGGAGCTGTTTTTT. Complete variable domain (other parts from reference TRBV7-9 and TRBJ2-2): DTGVSQNPRHKITKRGQNVTFRCDPISEHNRLYWYRQTLGQGPEFLTYFQNEAQLEKSRLLSDRFSAERPKGSFSTLEIQRTEQGDSAMYLCASSFRTGRGAGELFFGEGSRLTVL.

To note about this clonotype: This may come from a read error, since a much larger clone is one base off. In nucleotides, the CDR3 is TGCAGCCTAACCCCCCCCGGCCGCGATGAGCGGTTCTTC. This sequence encodes CSLTPPGRDERFF. This chain uses TRBV20-1 with TRBJ2-1; D is undetermined. CDR3 length equals 13 residues. Germline values: CDR1 DFQATT, CDR2 SNEGSKA (reference sequence).

This clonotype was recorded once. Sequence at one end of the junction differs from germline and may be a read error. J is TRBJ2-1 and V is TRBV10-2; the match to TRBD1 covers 8 bases. The germline V gene has CDR1 WSHSY and CDR2 SAAADI. This CDR3 region has 15 residues. The CDR3: CPSQTRNRGFNELFF. CDR3 bases: TGCCCCAGTCAGACCCGGAACAGGGGGTTCAATGAGCTGTTCTTC.

This clonotype was seen more than once but under ten times. The conserved phenylalanine or tryptophan is not found at the CDR3 terminus, so this likely reflects a read error. The chain employs TRBV11-2 and TRBJ2-5, with 12 nucleotides matching TRBD1. Per germline, CDR1 SGHAT and CDR2 FQNNGV. This CDR3 spans 15 amino acids. The V gene end was trimmed by 6 bases and the J gene end by 7 bases; junction bases not matched to a gene: 9. CDR3 coding DNA: TGTGCCAGCAGTTCGACAGGGACAGGGGGCGGGACCCAGTACTCA. This translates into CASSSTGTGGGTQYS.

This clonotype was picked up a small number of times. At one end, the junction sequence differs from germline, possibly due to a read error. This chain connects TRBV5-6 to TRBJ2-5; TRBD1 matches 7 bases. Germline V gene sequence: CDR1 SGHDT, CDR2 YYEEEE. The CDR3 has 13 residues. For the CDR3, the DNA is TGTGCCAACAGCTTGAGGACAGGCGAGACCCAGTACTTC. Its translation: CANSLRTGETQYF.

CDR3 nucleotide sequence: TGCAGTGAAAGACAGGGGGGTAACGGGGAGCTGTTTTTT. It yields the protein CSERQGGNGELFF. This rearrangement joins TRBV20-1 to TRBJ2-2; 9 bases agree with TRBD1. Germline loops: CDR1 DFQATT, CDR2 SNEGSKA (reference sequence). Germline trimming cut 7 bases from V and 7 bases from J; bases unmatched to any gene: 7. CDR3 length: 13 residues.

Concerning this clonotype itself: Here the CDR3 omits its conserved ending phenylalanine or tryptophan, so a read error is the likely source. The CDR3 bases are TGTGCCAGCAGGGATCCGGTGGGCGAGGATGAGCAGTTCTTA. The encoded protein is CASRDPVGEDEQFL. This chain joins TRBV6-2 or TRBV6-3 and TRBJ2-1; D gene ambiguous. This CDR3 has 14 amino acids. From germline, CDR1 is MNHEY and CDR2 SVGEGT. Trimming took 6 bases from V and 8 from J, leaving 17 bases between them.

As for this clonotype: A much larger clone differs by one base, so this may be a read error. The rearrangement links TRBV24-1 to TRBJ2-3; a weak D match, TRBD2 (6 bases). The CDR3 has 15 amino acids. Germline-derived CDR1 and CDR2 are KGHDR and SFDVKD. As DNA, the CDR3 is TGTGCCACCAGTGCCTGGGCGGGGAGCACAGATACGCAGTTTTTT. As protein: CATSAWAGSTDTQFF.